This paragraph covers one TCR beta chain sequence. The CDR3 extends over 12 amino acids. Germline CDR1 is SEHNR and CDR2 is FQNEAQ (reference sequence). V gave up 2 bases and J gave up 6 bases, with 4 bases separating them. TCRdb re-called the RT-PCR reads with MiXCR, one entry per CDR3 protein. The sample consists of about 700,000 distinct CDR3 sequences, approximately 14% of them appearing once. This chain uses TRBV7-9 with TRBJ1-4, with D hard to call. The sequencing sample was made of memory CD4+ T cells from blood. The sequence came from a female donor in good health, serving as a healthy control. Here the CDR3 reads CASSLQYEKLFF. For the CDR3, the DNA is TGTGCCAGCAGCTTACAGTATGAAAAACTGTTTTTT.